The rows below give T cell receptor beta chains drawn from one sample of a study of T cells after yellow fever vaccination. TCRdb re-called the 5' RACE reads with MiXCR, one entry per CDR3 protein. The sample comprises a few hundred thousand distinct CDR3 sequences, approximately 3.8% of which are singletons, and about a quarter rests with the top ten. The sample was PBMCs, taken on the day of the yellow fever booster vaccination. These receptors came from a man younger than 30 who received the YFV17D yellow fever vaccine. CDR3s include the opening cysteine and the closing phenylalanine or tryptophan. Fields, in order: J gene, clone size, V gene, CDR3 length, D gene, CDR3 protein, CDR3 DNA. A D gene is named only where the DNA matches it firmly. Clone size is given for some rows only: seen once, a few or many times, or a class if the clone is expanded.

TRBJ1-6,few,TRBV5-6,16,TRBD1,CASSRQGWGFDSPLHF,TGTGCCAGCAGCCGACAGGGTTGGGGGTTTGATTCACCCCTCCACTTT
TRBJ2-1,many,TRBV5-1,15,NA,CASRMGLSSYNEQFF,TGCGCCAGCAGGATGGGACTGAGCTCCTACAATGAGCAGTTCTTC
TRBJ1-2,NA,TRBV5-5,14,NA,CASSLWNPDYGYTF,TGTGCCAGCAGCTTGTGGAACCCGGACTATGGCTACACCTTC
TRBJ2-7,NA,TRBV6-2/TRBV6-3,15,TRBD2,CASSSTSGGASEQYF,TGTGCCAGCAGTTCTACTAGCGGGGGGGCCTCCGAGCAGTACTTC
TRBJ2-7,many,TRBV28,16,TRBD2,CASSLEGLAGGYEQYF,TGTGCCAGCAGTTTAGAGGGGCTAGCGGGGGGATACGAGCAGTACTTC
TRBJ1-1,many,TRBV5-1,15,NA,CASSPVPASNTEAFF,TGCGCCAGCAGCCCCGTACCCGCCTCCAACACTGAAGCTTTCTTT
TRBJ2-2,NA,TRBV7-2,16,NA,CASSLPSRAANGELFF,TGTGCCAGCAGCTTACCCTCGCGGGCGGCGAACGGGGAGCTGTTTTTT
TRBJ2-1,many,TRBV9,15,NA,CASSVGGGTTGEQFF,TGTGCCAGCAGCGTAGGCGGAGGGACCACGGGTGAGCAGTTCTTC
TRBJ2-3,few,TRBV5-5,16,TRBD2,CASSAGTSGYTDTQYF,TGTGCCAGCAGCGCCGGGACTAGCGGGTATACAGATACGCAGTATTTT
TRBJ1-1,NA,TRBV19,13,NA,CASSTALDTEAFF,TGTGCCAGTAGTACCGCTCTAGACACTGAAGCTTTCTTT
TRBJ2-7,NA,TRBV7-9,19,TRBD2,CASSSFGTDSGRPPSEQYF,TGTGCCAGCAGCAGTTTCGGCACGGATAGCGGGCGACCTCCGTCTGAGCAGTACTTC
TRBJ1-6,NA,TRBV27,13,NA,CASSARGTSPLHF,TGTGCCAGCAGTGCGAGGGGCACTTCACCCCTCCACTTT
TRBJ1-5,NA,TRBV5-1,16,NA,CASSPEAGASVQPQHF,TGCGCCAGCAGCCCCGAGGCGGGGGCATCGGTTCAGCCCCAGCATTTT
TRBJ2-3,many,TRBV10-2,14,TRBD2,CASKERGNTDTQYF,TGCGCCAGTAAAGAGCGGGGGAACACAGATACGCAGTATTTT
TRBJ1-3,NA,TRBV2,15,NA,CASSVFGTFGNTIYF,TGTGCCAGCAGTGTATTCGGGACATTCGGAAACACCATATATTTT
TRBJ1-2,many,TRBV5-1,12,NA,CASSAQGVGYTF,TGCGCCAGCAGCGCTCAGGGAGTAGGCTACACCTTC